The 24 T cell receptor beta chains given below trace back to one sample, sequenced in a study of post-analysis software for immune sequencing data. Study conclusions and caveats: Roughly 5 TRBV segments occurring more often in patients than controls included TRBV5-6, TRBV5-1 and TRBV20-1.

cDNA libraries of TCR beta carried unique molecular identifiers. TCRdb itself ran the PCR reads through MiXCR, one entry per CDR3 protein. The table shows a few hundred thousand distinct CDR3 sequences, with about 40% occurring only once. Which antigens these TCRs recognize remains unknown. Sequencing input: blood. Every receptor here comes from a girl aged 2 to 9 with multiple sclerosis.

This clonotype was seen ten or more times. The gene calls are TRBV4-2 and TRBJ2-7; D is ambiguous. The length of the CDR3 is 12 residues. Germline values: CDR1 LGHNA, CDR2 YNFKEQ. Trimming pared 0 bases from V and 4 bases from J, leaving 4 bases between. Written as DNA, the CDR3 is TGTGCCAGCAGCCAAGATGGTTACGAGCAGTACTTC. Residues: CASSQDGYEQYF.

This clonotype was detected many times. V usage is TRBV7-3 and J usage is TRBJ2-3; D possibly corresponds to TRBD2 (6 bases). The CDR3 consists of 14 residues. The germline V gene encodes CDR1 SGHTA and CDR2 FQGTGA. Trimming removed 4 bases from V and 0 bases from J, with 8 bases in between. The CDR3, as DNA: TGTGCCAGCAGCTCCGGGACTAGCACAGATACGCAGTATTTT. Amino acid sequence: CASSSGTSTDTQYF.

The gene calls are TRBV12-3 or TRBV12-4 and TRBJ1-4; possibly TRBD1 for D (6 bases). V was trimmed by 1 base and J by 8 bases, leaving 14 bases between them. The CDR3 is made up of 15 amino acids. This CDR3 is CASSLGGRRREKLFF. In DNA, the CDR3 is TGTGCCAGCAGTTTAGGGGGGCGAAGGAGGGAAAAACTGTTTTTT.

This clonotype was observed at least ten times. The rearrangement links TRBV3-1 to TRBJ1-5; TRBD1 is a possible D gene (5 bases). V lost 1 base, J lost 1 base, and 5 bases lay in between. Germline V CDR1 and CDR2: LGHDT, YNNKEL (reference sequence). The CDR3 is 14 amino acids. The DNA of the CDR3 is TGTGCCAGCAGCCAAGGGGGGAGCAATCAGCCCCAGCATTTT. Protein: CASSQGGSNQPQHF.

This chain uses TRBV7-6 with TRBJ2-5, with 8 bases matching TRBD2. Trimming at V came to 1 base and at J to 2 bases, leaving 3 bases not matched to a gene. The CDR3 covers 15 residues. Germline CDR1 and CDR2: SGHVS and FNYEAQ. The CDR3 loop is CASSLEASGQETQYF. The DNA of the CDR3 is TGTGCCAGCAGCTTAGAGGCTAGCGGGCAAGAGACCCAGTACTTC.

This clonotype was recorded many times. The CDR3 DNA reads TGCGCCAGCAGCTTCGACTACGAGCAGTACTTC. This gives the protein CASSFDYEQYF. This chain joins TRBV5-1 and TRBJ2-7; D uncertain. Per the germline V gene, CDR1 is SGHRS and CDR2 is YFSETQ. The CDR3 is 11 residues long. V lost 2 bases to trimming and J lost 3 bases, with 3 bases between them.

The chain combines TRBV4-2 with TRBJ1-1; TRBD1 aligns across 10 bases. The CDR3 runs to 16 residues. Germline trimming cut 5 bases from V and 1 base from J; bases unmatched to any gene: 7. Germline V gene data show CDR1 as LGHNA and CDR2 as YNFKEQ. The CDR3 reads CASSFRQGAENTEAFF. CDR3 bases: TGTGCCAGCAGCTTCCGACAGGGGGCAGAGAACACTGAAGCTTTCTTT.

CDR3 nucleotides: TGTGCCAGCAGCTTAACACTAGCGGGGGGCCGACACGGGGAGCTGTTTTTT. Encoded protein: CASSLTLAGGRHGELFF. The chain combines TRBV7-2 with TRBJ2-2, with 12 bases that match TRBD2. This CDR3 region has 17 residues. J was trimmed by 7 bases and V by 2 bases; bases with no gene match: 8. Germline values: CDR1 SGHTA, CDR2 FQGNSA.

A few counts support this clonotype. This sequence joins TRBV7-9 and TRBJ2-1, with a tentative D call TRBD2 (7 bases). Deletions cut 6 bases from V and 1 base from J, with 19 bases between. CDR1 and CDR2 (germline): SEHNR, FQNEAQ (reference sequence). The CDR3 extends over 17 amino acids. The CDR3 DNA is TGTGCCAGCAGTCCAGCTTTAGGGAGGGGGTCCTACAATGAGCAGTTCTTC. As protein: CASSPALGRGSYNEQFF. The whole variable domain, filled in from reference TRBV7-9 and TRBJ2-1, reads DTGVSQNPRHKITKRGQNVTFRCDPISEHNRLYWYRQTLGQGPEFLTYFQNEAQLEKSRLLSDRFSAERPKGSFSTLEIQRTEQGDSAMYLCASSPALGRGSYNEQFFGPGTRLTVL.

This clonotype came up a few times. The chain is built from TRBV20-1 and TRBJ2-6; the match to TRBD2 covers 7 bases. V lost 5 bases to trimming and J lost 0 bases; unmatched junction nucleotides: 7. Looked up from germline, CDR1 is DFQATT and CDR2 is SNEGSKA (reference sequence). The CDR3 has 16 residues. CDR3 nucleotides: TGCAGTGCTCGCCCGACTAGCCGCTCTGGGGCCAACGTCCTGACTTTC. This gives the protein CSARPTSRSGANVLTF.

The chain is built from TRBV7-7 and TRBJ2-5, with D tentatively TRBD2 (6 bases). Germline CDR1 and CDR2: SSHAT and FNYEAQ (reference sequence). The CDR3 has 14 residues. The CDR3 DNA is TGTGCTAGCGGTCCTACCACAGTTCCGAGGGCCCAGTACTTC. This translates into CASGPTTVPRAQYF.

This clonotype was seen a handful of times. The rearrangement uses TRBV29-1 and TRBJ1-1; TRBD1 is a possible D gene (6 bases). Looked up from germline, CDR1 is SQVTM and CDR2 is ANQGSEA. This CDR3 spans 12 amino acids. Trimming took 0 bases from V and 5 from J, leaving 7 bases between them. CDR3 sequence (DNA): TGCAGCGTTGAAGATAGGGGGACTGAAGCTTTCTTT. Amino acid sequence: CSVEDRGTEAFF. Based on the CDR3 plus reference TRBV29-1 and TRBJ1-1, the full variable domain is SAVISQKPSRDICQRGTSLTIQCQVDSQVTMMFWYRQQPGQSLTLIATANQGSEATYESGFVIDKFPISRPNLTFSTLTVSNMSPEDSSIYLCSVEDRGTEAFFGQGTRLTVV.

The CDR3 protein is CSAAFGSGEAFF. CDR3 sequence (DNA): TGCAGCGCCGCATTCGGGAGCGGGGAAGCTTTCTTT. The chain combines TRBV29-1 with TRBJ1-1; no firm D call. The CDR3 spans 12 residues. Trimming stripped 7 bases from V and 8 bases from J, with 17 bases between. Germline loops: CDR1 SQVTM, CDR2 ANQGSEA.

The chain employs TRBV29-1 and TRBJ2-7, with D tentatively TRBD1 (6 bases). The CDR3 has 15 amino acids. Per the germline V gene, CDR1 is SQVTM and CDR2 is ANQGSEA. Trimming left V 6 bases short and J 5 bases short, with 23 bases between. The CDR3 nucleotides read TGCAGCGTGCGGAATACAGGGTTCCTACCCAACGAGCAGTACTTC. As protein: CSVRNTGFLPNEQYF.

Written as DNA, the CDR3 is TGTGCCAGCAGTTTTTTTCTCGGGGAGACCCAGTACTTC. As protein: CASSFFLGETQYF. The rearrangement uses TRBV27 and TRBJ2-5; unclear D gene. Between the trimmed V and J ends, which lost 3 bases and 5 bases, there was a span of 10 bases. CDR1 is MNHEY and CDR2 is SMNVEV in the germline V gene (reference sequence). The CDR3 length is 13 residues.

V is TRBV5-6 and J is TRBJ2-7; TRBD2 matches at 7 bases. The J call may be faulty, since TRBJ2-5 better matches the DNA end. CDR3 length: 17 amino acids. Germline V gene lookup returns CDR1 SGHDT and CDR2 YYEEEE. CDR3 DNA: TGTGCCAGCAGCTTGAGACTCAATAGCGGGTCCGGAGAGACCCAGTACTTC. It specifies CASSLRLNSGSGETQYF.

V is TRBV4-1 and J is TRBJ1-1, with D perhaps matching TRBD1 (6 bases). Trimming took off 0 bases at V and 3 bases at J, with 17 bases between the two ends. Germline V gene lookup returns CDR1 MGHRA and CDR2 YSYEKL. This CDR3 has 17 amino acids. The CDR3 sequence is CASSQDLGRGVYTEAFF. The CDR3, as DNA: TGCGCCAGCAGCCAAGACCTGGGCAGGGGAGTCTACACTGAAGCTTTCTTT.

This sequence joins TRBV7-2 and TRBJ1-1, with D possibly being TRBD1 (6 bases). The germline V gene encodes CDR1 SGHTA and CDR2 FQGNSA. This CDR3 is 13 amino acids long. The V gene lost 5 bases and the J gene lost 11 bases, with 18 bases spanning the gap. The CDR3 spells CASSRINRVGAFF. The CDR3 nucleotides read TGTGCCAGCAGCCGTATAAACAGGGTGGGTGCTTTCTTT.

This CDR3 reads CASSQADRSDYEQYF. The CDR3 DNA follows: TGCGCCAGCAGCCAAGCGGACAGGTCGGACTACGAGCAGTACTTC. The rearrangement links TRBV4-3 to TRBJ2-7; 7 bases are a match to TRBD1. There are 15 residues in the CDR3. With V trimmed by 1 base and J by 3 bases, 6 bases remained unmatched. From germline, CDR1 is LGHNA and CDR2 YSLEER.

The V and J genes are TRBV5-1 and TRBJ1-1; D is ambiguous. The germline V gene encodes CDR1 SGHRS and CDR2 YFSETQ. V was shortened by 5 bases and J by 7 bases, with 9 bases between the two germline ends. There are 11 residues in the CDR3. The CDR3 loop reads CASRGLDEAFF. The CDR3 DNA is TGCGCCAGCAGGGGGTTAGATGAAGCTTTCTTT.

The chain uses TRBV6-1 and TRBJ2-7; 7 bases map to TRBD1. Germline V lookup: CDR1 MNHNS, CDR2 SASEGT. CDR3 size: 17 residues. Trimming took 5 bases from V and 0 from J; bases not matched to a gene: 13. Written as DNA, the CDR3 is TGTGCCAGCAGTCGCAAACGACAGGGTGAGGGCTCCTACGAGCAGTACTTC. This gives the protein CASSRKRQGEGSYEQYF.

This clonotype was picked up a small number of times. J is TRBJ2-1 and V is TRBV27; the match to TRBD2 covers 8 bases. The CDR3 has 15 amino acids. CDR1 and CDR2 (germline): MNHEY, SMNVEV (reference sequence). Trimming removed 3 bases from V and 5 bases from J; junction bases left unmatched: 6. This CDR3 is CASSFAGGPNNEQFF. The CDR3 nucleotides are TGTGCCAGCAGTTTTGCGGGAGGCCCTAACAATGAGCAGTTCTTC.

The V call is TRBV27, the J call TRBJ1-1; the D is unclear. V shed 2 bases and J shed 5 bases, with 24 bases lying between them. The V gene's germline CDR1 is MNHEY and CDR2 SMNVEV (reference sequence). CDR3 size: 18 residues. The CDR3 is CASSLAGQYTPTTTEAFF. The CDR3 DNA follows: TGTGCCAGCAGTTTAGCCGGCCAGTACACCCCTACGACAACTGAAGCTTTCTTT.

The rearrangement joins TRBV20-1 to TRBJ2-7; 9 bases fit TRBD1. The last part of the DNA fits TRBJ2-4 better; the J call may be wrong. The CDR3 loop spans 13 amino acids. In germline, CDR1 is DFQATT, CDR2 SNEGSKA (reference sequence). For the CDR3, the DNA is TGCAGTGCGCCGCCGGGACAGGGAAACATTCAGTACTTC. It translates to CSAPPGQGNIQYF.